Given below is one TCR beta chain in context. The source of the sample is a study of technical replicates of blood from a few donors. The CDR3 runs 14 residues. The ends lost 3 bases at V and 2 bases at J; junction bases unmatched: 1. Germline lookup yields CDR1 SGHRS and CDR2 YFSETQ. Libraries were prepared by immunoSEQ multiplex PCR; TCRdb keeps only in-frame clonotypes and omits some of them. The table shows 80,000 or so clones, with almost 99% occurring only once. The J gene is TRBJ1-2, the V gene TRBV5-1; 10 bases align to TRBD1. This receptor was identified in a human donor in good health. Sequencing was done on a sample of T cells isolated from PBMCs. This CDR3 reads CASSSGQGNYGYTF. In nucleotides, the CDR3 is TGCGCCAGCAGCTCGGGACAGGGGAACTATGGCTACACCTTC.